The T cell receptor (beta chain) described here comes from a study of CD8 T cells in ankylosing spondylitis. This clonotype was found a few times. Its antigen is unknown. Study-level results: For ankylosing spondylitis blood, a TCR beta motif of about eight highly homologous variants appeared characteristic. Significant enrichment of disease-linked clones was reported in matched ankylosing spondylitis synovial fluid.

V dropped 4 bases and J dropped 0 bases, with 10 bases sitting between them. This CDR3 is built from 14 residues. Germline CDR1 is SGHNT and CDR2 is YYREEE (reference sequence). TCR beta libraries were made by quantitative 5'-RACE with molecular barcodes. TCRdb called the 5' RACE reads again in MiXCR, with one record for every CDR3 protein. The table shows about 250,000 distinct CDR3 sequences, with roughly a quarter occurring only once. Sequences were obtained from blood, either unsorted or a sorted T cell fraction (not recorded which). The chain couples TRBV5-4 to TRBJ1-1; D not resolved. This TCR was recovered from a male donor with ankylosing spondylitis or in good health (not recorded which). The CDR3 nucleotides read TGTGCCAGCAGCCTAACGACAATGAACACTGAAGCTTTCTTT. Protein: CASSLTTMNTEAFF.